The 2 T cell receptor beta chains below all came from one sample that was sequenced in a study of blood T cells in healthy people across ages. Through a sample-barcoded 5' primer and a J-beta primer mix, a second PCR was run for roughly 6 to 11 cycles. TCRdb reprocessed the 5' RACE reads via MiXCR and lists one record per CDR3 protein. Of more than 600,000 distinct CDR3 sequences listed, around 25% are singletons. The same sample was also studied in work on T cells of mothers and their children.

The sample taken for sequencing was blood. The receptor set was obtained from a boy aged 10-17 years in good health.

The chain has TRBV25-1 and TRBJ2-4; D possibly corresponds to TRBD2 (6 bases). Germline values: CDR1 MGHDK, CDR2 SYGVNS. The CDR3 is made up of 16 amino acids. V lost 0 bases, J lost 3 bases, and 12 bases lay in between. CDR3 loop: CASSEYFPGDKNIQYF. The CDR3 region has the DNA TGTGCCAGCAGTGAATATTTCCCGGGGGACAAAAACATTCAGTACTTC. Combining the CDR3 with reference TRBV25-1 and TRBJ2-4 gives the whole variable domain EADIYQTPRYLVIGTGKKITLECSQTMGHDKMYWYQQDPGMELHLIHYSYGVNSTEKGDLSSESTVSRIRTEHFPLTLESARPSHTSQYLCASSEYFPGDKNIQYFGAGTRLSVL.

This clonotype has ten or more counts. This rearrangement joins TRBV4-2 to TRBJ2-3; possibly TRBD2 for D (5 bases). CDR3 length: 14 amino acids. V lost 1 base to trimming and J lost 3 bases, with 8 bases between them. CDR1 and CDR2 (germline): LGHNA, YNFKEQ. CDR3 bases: TGTGCCAGCAGCCAAGGAGGGAGTACAGATACGCAGTATTTT. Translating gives CASSQGGSTDTQYF.